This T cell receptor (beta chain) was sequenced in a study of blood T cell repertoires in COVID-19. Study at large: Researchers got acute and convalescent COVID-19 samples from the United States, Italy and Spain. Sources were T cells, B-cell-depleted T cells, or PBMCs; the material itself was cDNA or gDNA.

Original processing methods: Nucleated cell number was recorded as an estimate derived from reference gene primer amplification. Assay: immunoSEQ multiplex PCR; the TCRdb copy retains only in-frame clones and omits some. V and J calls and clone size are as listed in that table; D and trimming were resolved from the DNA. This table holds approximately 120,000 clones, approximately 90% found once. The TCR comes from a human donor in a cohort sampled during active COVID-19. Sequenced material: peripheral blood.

The CDR3: CASDQQEFSYEQYF. CDR3 bases: TGTGCCAGCGATCAACAGGAGTTCTCCTACGAGCAGTACTTC. J is TRBJ2-7 and V is TRBV2; possibly TRBD1 for D (5 bases). V dropped 8 bases and J dropped 0 bases, with 14 bases sitting between them. Germline CDR1 and CDR2: SNHLY and FYNNEI. This CDR3 region has 14 residues.